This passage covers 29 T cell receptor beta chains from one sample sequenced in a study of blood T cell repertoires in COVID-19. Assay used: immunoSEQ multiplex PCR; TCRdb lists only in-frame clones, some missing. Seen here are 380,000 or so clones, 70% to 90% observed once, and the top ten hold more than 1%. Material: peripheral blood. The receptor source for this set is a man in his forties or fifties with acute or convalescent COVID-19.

The DNA of the CDR3 is TGTGCCAGCAGCGTGTCCGGGACAGGGGGCATTTATAATGGCTACACCTTC. Translating gives CASSVSGTGGIYNGYTF. The chain carries TRBV9 and TRBJ1-2; 12 bases map to TRBD1. Germline assignment: CDR1 SGDLS and CDR2 YYNGEE. V trimming: 2 bases; J trimming: 6 bases; junction bases outside the gene matches: 11. This CDR3 has 17 amino acids.

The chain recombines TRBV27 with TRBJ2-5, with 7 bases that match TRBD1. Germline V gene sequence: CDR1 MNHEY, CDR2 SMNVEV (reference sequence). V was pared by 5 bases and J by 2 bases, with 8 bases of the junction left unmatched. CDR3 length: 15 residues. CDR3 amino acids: CASSPLGTVQETQYF. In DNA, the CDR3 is TGTGCCAGCAGTCCCCTCGGGACAGTACAAGAGACCCAGTACTTC.

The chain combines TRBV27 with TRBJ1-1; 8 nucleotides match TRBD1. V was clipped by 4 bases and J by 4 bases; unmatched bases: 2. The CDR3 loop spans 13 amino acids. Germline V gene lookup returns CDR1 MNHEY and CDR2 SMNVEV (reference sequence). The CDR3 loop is CASSYTGGTEAFF. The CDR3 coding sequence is TGTGCCAGCAGTTATACAGGGGGCACTGAAGCTTTCTTT.

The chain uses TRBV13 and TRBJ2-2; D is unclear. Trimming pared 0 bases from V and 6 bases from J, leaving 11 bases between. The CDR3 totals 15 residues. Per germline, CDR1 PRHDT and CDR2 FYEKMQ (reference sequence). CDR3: CASSLGGLTAGELFF. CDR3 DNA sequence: TGTGCCAGCAGCTTAGGGGGCCTCACCGCCGGGGAGCTGTTTTTT.

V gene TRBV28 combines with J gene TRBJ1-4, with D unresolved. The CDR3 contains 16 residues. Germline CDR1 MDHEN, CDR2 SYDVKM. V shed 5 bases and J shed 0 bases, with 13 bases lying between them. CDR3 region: CASSSHPIATNEKLFF. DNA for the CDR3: TGTGCCAGCAGTAGCCACCCGATAGCAACTAATGAAAAACTGTTTTTT.

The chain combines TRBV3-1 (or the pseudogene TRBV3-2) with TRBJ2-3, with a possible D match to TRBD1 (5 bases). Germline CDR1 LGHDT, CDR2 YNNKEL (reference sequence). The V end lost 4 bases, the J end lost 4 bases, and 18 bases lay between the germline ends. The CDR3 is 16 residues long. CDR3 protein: CASSPKPEGASDTQYF. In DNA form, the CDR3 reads TGTGCCAGCAGCCCAAAACCGGAAGGGGCATCAGATACGCAGTATTTT.

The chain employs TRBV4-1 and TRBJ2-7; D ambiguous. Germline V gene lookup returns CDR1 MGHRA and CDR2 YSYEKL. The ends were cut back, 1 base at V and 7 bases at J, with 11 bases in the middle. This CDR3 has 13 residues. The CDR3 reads CASSQVGSREQYF. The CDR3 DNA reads TGCGCCAGCAGCCAAGTCGGGTCCCGGGAGCAGTACTTC.

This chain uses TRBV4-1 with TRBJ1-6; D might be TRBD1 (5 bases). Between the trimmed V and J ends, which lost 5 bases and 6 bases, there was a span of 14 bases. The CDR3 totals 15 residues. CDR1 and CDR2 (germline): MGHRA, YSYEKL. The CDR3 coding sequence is TGCGCCAGCAGCTTAGGGGTTTATGGTAATTCACCCCTCCACTTT. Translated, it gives CASSLGVYGNSPLHF.

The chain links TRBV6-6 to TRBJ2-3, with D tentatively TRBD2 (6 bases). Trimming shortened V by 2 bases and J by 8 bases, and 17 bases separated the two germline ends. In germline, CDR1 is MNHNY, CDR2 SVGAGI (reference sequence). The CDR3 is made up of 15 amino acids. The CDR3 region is CASSYATTSLGTQYF. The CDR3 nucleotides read TGTGCCAGCAGTTACGCCACAACTAGCTTGGGTACGCAGTATTTT.

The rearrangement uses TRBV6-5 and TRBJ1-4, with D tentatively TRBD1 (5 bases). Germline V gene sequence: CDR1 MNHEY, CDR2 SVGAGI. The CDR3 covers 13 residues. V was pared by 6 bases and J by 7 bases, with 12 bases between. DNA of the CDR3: TGTGCCAGCAGGCCCGGGGGGTCTGAAAAACTGTTTTTT. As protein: CASRPGGSEKLFF.

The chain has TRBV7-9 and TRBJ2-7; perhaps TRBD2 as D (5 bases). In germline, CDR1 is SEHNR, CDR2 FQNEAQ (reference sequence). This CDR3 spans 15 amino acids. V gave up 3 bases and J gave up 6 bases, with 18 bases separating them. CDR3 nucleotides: TGTGCCAGCAGCTTGAACGGGGTCCAGAAGGGCGAGCAGTACTTC. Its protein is CASSLNGVQKGEQYF.

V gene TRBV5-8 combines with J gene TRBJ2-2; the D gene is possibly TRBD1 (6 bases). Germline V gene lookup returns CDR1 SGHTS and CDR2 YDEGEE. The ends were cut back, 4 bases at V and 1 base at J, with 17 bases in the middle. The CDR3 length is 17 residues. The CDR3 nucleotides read TGTGCCAGCAGCCCGGGCGTTGAAGGGGGGAACACCGGGGAGCTGTTTTTT. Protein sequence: CASSPGVEGGNTGELFF.

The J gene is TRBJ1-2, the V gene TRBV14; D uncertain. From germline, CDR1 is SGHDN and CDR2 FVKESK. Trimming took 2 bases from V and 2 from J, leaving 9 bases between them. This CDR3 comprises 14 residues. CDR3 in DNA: TGTGCCAGCAGCCAAAGCCGGGGAAACTATGGCTACACCTTC. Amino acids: CASSQSRGNYGYTF.

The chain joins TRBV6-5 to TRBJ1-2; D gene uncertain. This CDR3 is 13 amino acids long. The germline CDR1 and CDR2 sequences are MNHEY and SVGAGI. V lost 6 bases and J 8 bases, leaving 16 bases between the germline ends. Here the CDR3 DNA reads TGTGCCAGCAGCCAAGATCCCAGCAGGGGCTACACCTTC. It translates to CASSQDPSRGYTF.

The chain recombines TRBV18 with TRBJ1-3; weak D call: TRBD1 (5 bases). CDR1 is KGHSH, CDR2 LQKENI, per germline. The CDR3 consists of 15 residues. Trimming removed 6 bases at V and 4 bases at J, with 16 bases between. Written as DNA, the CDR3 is TGTGCCAGCTCCGAAGGCGGGGCGAAAGGAAACACCATATATTTT. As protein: CASSEGGAKGNTIYF.

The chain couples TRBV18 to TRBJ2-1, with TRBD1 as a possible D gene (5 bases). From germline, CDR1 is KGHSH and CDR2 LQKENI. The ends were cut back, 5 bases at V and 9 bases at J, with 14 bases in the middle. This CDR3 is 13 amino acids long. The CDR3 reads CASSGEKGFEQFF. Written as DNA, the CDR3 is TGTGCCAGCTCAGGAGAAAAGGGGTTTGAGCAGTTCTTC.

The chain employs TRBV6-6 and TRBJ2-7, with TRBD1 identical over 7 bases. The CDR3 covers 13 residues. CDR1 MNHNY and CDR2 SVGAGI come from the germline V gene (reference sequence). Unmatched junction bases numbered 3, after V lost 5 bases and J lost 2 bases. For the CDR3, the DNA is TGTGCCAGCAGTGCCGGACAGGCCTACGAGCAGTACTTC. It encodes CASSAGQAYEQYF.

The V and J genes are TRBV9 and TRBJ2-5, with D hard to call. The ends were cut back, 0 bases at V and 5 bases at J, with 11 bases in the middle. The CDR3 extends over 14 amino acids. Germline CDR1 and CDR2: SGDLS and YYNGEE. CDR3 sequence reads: CASSVGAALETQYF. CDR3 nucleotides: TGTGCCAGCAGCGTAGGAGCAGCGCTGGAGACCCAGTACTTC.

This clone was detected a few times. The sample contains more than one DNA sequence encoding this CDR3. CDR3: CASSLDSPPGELFF. CDR3 DNA sequence: TGTGCCAGCAGCTTAGACTCACCCCCCGGGGAGCTGTTTTTT. The rearrangement uses TRBV7-9 and TRBJ2-2; D is unclear. Trimming took 1 base from V and 6 from J, leaving 9 bases between them. CDR3 length: 14 residues. Germline V lookup: CDR1 SEHNR, CDR2 FQNEAQ (reference sequence).

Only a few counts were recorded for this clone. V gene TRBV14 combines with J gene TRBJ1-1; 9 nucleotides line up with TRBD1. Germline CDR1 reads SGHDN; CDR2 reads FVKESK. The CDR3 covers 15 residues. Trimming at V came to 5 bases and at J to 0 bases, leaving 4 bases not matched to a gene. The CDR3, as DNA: TGTGCCAGCAGCTACGGGACAGGGATGAACACTGAAGCTTTCTTT. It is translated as CASSYGTGMNTEAFF.

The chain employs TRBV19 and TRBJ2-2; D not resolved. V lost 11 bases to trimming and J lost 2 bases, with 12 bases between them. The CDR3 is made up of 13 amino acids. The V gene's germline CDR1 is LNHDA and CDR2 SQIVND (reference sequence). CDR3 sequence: CAVARLNTGELFF. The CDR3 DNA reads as TGTGCCGTCGCCAGGCTTAACACCGGGGAGCTGTTTTTT.

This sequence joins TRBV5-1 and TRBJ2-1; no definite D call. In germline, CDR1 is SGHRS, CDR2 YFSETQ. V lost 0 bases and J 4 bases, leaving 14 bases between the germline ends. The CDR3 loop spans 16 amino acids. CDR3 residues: CASSLVWSITYNEQFF. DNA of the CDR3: TGCGCCAGCAGCTTGGTGTGGAGCATTACTTACAATGAGCAGTTCTTC.

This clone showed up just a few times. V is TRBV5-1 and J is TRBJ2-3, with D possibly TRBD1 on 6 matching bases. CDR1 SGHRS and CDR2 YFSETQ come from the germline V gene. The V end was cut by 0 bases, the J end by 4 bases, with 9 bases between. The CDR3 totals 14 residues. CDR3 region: CASSLAAGADTQYF. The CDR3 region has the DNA TGCGCCAGCAGCTTGGCCGCAGGGGCAGATACGCAGTATTTT.

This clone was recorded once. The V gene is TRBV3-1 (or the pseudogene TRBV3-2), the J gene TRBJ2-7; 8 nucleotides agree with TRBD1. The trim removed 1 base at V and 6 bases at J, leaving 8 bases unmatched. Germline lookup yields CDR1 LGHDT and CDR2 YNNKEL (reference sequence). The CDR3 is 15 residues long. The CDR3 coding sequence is TGTGCCAGCAGCCAAGCGACAGGGGTAGGAGGCGAGCAGTACTTC. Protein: CASSQATGVGGEQYF.

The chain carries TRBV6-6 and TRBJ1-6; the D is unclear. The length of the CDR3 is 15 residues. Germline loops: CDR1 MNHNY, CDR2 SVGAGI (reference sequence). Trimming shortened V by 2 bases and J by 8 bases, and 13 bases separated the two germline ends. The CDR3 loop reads CASSYGGPDDSPLHF. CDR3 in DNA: TGTGCCAGCAGTTACGGAGGGCCGGATGATTCACCCCTCCACTTT.

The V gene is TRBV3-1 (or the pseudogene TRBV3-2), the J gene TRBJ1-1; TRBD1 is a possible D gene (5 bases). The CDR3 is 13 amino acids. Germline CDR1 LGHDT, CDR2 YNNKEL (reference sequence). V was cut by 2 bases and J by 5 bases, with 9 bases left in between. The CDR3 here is CASSQLRETEAFF. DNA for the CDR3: TGTGCCAGCAGCCAACTCAGGGAAACTGAAGCTTTCTTT.

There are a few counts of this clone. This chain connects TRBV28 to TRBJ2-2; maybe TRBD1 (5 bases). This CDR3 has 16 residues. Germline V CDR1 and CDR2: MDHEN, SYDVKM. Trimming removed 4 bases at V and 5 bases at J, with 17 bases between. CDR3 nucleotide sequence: TGTGCCAGCAGTTCCCCCAGTCCTGGGGCGACCGGGGAGCTGTTTTTT. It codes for CASSSPSPGATGELFF.

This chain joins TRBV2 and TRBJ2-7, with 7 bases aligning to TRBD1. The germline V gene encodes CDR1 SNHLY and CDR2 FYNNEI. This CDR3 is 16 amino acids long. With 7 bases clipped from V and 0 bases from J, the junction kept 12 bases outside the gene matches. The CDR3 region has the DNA TGTGCCAGCACCCTAGACGGGACAGCTAGCTCCTACGAGCAGTACTTC. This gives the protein CASTLDGTASSYEQYF. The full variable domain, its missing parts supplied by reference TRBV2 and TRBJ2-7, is EPEVTQTPSHQVTQMGQEVILRCVPISNHLYFYWYRQILGQKVEFLVSFYNNEISEKSEIFDDQFSVERPDGSNFTLKIRSTKLEDSAMYFCASTLDGTASSYEQYFGPGTRLTVT.

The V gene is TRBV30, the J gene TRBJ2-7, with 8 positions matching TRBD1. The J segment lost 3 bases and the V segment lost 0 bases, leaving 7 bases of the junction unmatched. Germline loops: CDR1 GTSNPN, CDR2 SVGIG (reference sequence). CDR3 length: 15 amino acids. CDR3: CAWSVTGGFFYEQYF. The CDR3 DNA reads TGTGCCTGGAGTGTTACAGGGGGTTTCTTCTACGAGCAGTACTTC. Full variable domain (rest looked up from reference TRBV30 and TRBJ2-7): SQTIHQWPATLVQPVGSPLSLECTVEGTSNPNLYWYRQAAGRGLQLLFYSVGIGQISSEVPQNLSASRPQDRQFILSSKKLLLSDSGFYLCAWSVTGGFFYEQYFGPGTRLTVT.